This T cell receptor (beta chain) was recorded in a study of memory CD4+ T cells and cytomegalovirus serostatus. Study-level information: Of the healthy Belgian adults, 9 or 10 were CMV seropositive and around 22 seronegative.

The sort gate was single viable CD3+CD4+CD8-CD45RO+ cells for memory CD4+ T cells. The V gene lost 2 bases and the J gene lost 6 bases, with 11 bases spanning the gap. In germline, CDR1 is SGHRS, CDR2 YFSETQ. CDR3 length: 13 residues. Study results and caveats: CD4+ memory repertoires contained about two fifths of the roughly 150 reported CMV TCRbeta sequences. The CMV-associated TCR signature appears largely within the CD4+ memory repertoire.

In the original processing: Out-of-frame sequences were removed, leaving 2,000,000 or so distinct TCRbeta sequences. Clones were read by immunoSEQ multiplex PCR, and TCRdb kept only the in-frame ones, dropping some. The V and J calls and clone size come from that table; D and trimming were worked out from the DNA. The sample consists of under 50,000 clones, about 70% of them appearing once. Of note for this clone: Antigen specificity is unknown.

The genes are TRBV5-1 and TRBJ1-1, with D possibly being TRBD1 (5 bases). Sequencing input: memory CD4+ T cells from blood. This sequence was found in an adult in good health and CMV-seropositive. The CDR3 region has the DNA TGCGCCAGCAGCTTTGAAGGAGGGGCTGAAGCTTTCTTT. This codes for CASSFEGGAEAFF.